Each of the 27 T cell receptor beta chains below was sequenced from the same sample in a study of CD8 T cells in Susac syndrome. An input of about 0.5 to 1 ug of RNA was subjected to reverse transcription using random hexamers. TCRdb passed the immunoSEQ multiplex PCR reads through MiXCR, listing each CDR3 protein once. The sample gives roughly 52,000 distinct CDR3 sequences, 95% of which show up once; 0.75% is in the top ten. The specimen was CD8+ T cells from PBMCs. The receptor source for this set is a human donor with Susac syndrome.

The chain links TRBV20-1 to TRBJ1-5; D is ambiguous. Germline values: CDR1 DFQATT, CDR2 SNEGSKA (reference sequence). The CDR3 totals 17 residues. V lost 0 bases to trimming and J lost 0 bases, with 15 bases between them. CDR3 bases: TGCAGTGCTAGAGATAGGGCCGTCGGGTATAGCAATCAGCCCCAGCATTTT. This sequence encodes CSARDRAVGYSNQPQHF.

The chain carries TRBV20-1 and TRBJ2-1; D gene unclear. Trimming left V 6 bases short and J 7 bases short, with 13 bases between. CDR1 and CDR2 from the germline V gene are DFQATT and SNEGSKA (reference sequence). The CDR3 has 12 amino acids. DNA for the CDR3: TGCAGTGCCGCACGGCACAAAAATGAGCAGTTCTTC. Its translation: CSAARHKNEQFF.

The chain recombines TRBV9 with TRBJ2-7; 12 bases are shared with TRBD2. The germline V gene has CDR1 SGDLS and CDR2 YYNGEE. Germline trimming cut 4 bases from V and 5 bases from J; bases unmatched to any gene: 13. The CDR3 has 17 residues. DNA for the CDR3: TGTGCCAGCAGCCCGAGACTAGCGGGGGACATCCCCCACGAGCAGTACTTC. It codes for CASSPRLAGDIPHEQYF.

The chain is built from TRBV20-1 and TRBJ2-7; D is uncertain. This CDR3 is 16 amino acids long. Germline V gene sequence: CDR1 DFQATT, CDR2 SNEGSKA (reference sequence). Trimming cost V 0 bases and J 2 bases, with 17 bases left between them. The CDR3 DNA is TGCAGTGCTAGAGATCTCAATAGAGCCTCCCCCTACGAGCAGTACTTC. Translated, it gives CSARDLNRASPYEQYF.

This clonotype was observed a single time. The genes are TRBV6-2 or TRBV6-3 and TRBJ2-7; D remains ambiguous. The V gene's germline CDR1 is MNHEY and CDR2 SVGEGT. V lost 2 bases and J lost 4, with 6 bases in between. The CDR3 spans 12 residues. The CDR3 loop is CASSYNVYEQYF. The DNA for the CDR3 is TGTGCCAGCAGTTACAACGTTTACGAGCAGTACTTC.

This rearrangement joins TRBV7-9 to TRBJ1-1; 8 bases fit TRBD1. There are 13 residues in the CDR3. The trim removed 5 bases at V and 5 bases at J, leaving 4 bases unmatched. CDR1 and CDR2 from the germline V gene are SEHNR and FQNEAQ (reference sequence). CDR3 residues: CASSPGTGTEAFF. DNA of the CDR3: TGTGCCAGCAGCCCCGGGACAGGTACTGAAGCTTTCTTT.

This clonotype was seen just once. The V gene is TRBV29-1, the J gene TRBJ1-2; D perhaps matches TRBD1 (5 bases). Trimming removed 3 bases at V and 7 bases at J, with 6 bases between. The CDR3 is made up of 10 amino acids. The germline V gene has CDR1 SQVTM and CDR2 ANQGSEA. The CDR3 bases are TGCAGCGTTGAGCAGGGTGGCTACACCTTC. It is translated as CSVEQGGYTF.

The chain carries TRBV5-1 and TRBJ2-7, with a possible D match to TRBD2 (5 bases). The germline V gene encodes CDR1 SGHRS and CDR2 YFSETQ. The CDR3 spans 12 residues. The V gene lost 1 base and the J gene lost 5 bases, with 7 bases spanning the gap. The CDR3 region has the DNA TGCGCCAGCAGCTTGAACGGGGACGAGCAGTACTTC. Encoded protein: CASSLNGDEQYF.

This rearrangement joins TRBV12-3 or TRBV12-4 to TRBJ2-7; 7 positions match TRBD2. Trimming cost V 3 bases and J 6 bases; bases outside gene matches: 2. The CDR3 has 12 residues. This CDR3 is CASSLSGVEQYF. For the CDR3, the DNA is TGTGCCAGCAGTTTGAGCGGGGTCGAGCAGTACTTC.

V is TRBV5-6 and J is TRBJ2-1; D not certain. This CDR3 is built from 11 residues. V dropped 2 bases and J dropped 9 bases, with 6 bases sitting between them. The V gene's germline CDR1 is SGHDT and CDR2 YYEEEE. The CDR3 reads CASSFVGEQFF. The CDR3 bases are TGTGCCAGCAGCTTCGTTGGTGAGCAGTTCTTC.

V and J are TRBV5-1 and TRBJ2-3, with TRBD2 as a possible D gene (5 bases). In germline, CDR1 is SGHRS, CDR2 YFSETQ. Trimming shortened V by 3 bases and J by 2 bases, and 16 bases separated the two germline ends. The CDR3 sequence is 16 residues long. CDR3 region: CASSSLVLALTDTQYF. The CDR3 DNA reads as TGCGCCAGCAGCTCCCTTGTTCTAGCCCTCACAGATACGCAGTATTTT.

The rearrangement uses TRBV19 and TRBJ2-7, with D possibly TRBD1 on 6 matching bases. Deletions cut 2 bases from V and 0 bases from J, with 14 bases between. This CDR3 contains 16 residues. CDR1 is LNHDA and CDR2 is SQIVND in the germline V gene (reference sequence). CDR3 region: CASSIKPRTVSYEQYF. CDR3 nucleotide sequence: TGTGCCAGTAGTATAAAACCCCGGACAGTCTCCTACGAGCAGTACTTC.

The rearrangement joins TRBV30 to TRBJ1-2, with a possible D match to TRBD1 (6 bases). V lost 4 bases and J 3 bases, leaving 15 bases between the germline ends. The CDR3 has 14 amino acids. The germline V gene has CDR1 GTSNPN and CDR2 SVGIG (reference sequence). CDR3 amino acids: CAWIKASGDYGYTF. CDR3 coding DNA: TGTGCCTGGATTAAGGCATCAGGGGACTATGGCTACACCTTC.

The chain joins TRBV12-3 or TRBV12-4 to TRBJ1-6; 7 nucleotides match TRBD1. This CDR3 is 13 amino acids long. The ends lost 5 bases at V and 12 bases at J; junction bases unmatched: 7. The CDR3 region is CASSRGQARPLHF. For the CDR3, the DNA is TGTGCCAGCAGTCGAGGACAGGCCAGACCCCTCCACTTT.

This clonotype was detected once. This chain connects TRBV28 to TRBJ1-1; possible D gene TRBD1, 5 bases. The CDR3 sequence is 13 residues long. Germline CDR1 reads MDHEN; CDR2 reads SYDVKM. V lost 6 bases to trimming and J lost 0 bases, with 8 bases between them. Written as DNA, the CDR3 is TGTGCCAGCAGGGACAACTTGAACACTGAAGCTTTCTTT. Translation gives CASRDNLNTEAFF.

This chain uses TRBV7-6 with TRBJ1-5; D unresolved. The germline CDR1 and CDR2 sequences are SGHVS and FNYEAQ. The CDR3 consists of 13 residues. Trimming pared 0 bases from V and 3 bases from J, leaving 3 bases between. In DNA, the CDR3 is TGTGCCAGCAGCTTAGCCGTCAATCAGCCCCAGCATTTT. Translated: CASSLAVNQPQHF.

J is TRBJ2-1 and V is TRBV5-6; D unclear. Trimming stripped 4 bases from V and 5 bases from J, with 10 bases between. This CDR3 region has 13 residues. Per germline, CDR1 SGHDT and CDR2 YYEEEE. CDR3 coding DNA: TGTGCCAGCAGCCCTAATAGACACAATGAGCAGTTCTTC. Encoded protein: CASSPNRHNEQFF.

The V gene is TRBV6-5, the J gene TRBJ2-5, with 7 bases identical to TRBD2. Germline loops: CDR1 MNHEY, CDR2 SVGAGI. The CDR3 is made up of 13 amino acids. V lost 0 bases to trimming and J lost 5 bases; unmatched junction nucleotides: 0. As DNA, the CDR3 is TGTGCCAGCAGTTACTCGGGGGGGGAGACCCAGTACTTC. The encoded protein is CASSYSGGETQYF.

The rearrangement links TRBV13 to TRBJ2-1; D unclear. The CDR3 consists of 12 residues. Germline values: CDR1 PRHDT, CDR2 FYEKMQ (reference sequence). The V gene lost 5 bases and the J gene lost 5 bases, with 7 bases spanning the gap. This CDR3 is CASSKSNNEQFF. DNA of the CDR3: TGTGCCAGCAGCAAGAGCAACAATGAGCAGTTCTTC.

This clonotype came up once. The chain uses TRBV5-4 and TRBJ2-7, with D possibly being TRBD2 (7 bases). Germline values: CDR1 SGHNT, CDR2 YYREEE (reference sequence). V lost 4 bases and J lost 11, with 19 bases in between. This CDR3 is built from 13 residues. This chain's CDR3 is CASSPGGLAEEYF. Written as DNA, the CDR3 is TGTGCCAGCAGCCCGGGGGGCCTAGCGGAAGAGTACTTC.

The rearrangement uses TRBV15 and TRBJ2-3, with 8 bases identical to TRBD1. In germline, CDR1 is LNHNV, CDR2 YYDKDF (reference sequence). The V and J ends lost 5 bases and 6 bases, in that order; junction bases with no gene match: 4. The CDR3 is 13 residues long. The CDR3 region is CATSQWTGDTQYF. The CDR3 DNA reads TGTGCCACCAGCCAATGGACAGGGGATACGCAGTATTTT.

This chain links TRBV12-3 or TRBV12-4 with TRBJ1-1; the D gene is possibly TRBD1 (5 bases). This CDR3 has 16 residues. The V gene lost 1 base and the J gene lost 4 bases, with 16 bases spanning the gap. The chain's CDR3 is CASSLGEGRAGTEAFF. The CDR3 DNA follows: TGTGCCAGCAGTTTAGGGGAAGGCAGGGCGGGCACTGAAGCTTTCTTT.

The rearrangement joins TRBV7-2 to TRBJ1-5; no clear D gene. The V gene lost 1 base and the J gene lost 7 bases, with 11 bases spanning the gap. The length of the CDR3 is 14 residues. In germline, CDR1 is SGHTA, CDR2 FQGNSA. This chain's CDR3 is CASSLEFMHQPQHF. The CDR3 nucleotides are TGTGCCAGCAGCTTAGAATTTATGCACCAGCCCCAGCATTTT.

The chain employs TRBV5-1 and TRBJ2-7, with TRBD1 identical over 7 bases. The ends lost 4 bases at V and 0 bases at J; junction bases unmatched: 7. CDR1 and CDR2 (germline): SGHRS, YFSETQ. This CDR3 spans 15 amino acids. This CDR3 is CASSIRDRSSYEQYF. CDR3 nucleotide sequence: TGCGCCAGCAGCATCCGGGACAGAAGCTCCTACGAGCAGTACTTC.

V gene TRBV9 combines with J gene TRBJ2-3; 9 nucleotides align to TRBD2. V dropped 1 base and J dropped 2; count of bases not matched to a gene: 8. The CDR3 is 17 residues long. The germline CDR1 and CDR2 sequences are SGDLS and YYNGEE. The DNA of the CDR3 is TGTGCCAGCAGCGTACCGAAAGCGGGGGGCCCCACAGATACGCAGTATTTT. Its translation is CASSVPKAGGPTDTQYF.

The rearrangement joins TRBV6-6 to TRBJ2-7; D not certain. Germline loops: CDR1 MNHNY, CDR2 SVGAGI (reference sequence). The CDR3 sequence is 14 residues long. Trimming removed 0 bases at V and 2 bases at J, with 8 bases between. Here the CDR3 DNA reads TGTGCCAGCAGTTACTCGGGCCGTCCCTACGAGCAGTACTTC. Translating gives CASSYSGRPYEQYF.

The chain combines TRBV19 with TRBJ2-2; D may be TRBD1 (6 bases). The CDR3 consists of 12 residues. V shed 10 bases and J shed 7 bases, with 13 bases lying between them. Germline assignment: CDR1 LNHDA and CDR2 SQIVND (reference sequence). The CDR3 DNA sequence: TGTGCCACTCAGGGGATTGGCGGGGAGCTGTTTTTT. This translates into CATQGIGGELFF.